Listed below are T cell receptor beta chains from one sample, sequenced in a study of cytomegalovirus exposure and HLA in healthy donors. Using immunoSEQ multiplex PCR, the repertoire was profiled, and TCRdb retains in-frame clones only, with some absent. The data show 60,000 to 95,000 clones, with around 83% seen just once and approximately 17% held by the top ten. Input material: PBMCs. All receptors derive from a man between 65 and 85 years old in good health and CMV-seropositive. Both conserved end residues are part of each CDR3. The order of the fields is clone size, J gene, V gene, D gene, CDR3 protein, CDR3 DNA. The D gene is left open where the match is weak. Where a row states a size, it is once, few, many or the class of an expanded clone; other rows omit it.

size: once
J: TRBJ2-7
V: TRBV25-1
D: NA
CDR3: CASGRSGTYEQYF
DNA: TGTGCCAGCGGTCGGTCAGGGACCTACGAGCAGTACTTC

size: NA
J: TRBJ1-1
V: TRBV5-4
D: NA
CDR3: CASSLRGTNTEAFF
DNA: TGTGCCAGCAGCTTGAGGGGGACCAACACTGAAGCTTTCTTT

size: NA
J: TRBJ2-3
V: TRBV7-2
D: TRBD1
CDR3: CASSVAGTGTDTQYF
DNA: TGTGCCAGCAGCGTGGCCGGGACAGGCACAGATACGCAGTATTTT

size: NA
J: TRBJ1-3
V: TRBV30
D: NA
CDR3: CAWSPGHAGNTIYF
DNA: TGTGCCTGGAGTCCAGGACATGCTGGAAACACCATATATTTT

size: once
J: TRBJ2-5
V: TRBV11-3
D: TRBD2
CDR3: CASSRDWAGEQYF
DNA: TGTGCCAGCAGCCGGGACTGGGCGGGGGAGCAGTACTTC

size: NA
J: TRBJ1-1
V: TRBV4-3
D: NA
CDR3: CASSQGMGATEAFF
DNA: TGCGCCAGCAGCCAAGGTATGGGGGCGACTGAAGCTTTCTTT

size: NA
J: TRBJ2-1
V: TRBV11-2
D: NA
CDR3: CASSFSGTGEQFF
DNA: TGTGCCAGCAGCTTTAGTGGGACTGGTGAGCAGTTCTTC

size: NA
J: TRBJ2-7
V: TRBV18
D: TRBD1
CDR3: CASSLDTGGEQYF
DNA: TGTGCCAGCTCGCTCGATACAGGGGGCGAGCAGTACTTC

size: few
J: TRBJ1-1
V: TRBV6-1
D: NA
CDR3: CASSETRDLTEAFF
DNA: TGTGCCAGCAGTGAAACTAGGGATCTCACTGAAGCTTTCTTT

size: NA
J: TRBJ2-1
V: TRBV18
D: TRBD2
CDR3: CASSPPSGGAGNEQFF
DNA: TGTGCCAGCTCACCCCCAAGCGGGGGGGCAGGGAATGAGCAGTTCTTC

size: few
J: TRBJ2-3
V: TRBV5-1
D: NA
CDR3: CASNQRVGAITDTQYF
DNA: TGCGCCAGCAACCAGCGGGTTGGGGCCATCACAGATACGCAGTATTTT

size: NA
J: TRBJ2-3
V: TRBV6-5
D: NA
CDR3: CASSPTVGGNTQYF
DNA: TGTGCCAGCAGTCCTACGGTGGGGGGAAATACGCAGTATTTT

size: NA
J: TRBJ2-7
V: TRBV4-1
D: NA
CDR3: CASSRRGGSYEQYF
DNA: TGCGCCAGCAGCCGAAGGGGGGGCTCCTACGAGCAGTACTTC

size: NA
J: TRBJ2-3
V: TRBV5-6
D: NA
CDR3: CASSLVSTDTQYF
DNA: TGTGCCAGCAGCCTGGTCTCTACAGATACGCAGTATTTT

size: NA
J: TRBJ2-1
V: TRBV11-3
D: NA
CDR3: CASSLSAYNEQFF
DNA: TGTGCCAGCAGCTTATCGGCCTACAATGAGCAGTTCTTC

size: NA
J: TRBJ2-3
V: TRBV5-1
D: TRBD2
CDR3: CASSLGAGSTDTQYF
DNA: TGCGCCAGCAGCTTGGGAGCGGGGAGCACAGATACGCAGTATTTT

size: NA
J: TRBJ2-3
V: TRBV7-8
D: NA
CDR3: CASSASFGVTDTQYF
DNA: TGTGCCAGCAGCGCCTCTTTCGGGGTAACAGATACGCAGTATTTT

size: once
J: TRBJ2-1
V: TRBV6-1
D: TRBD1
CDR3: CASSPGQGAGNEQFF
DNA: TGTGCCAGCAGTCCCGGACAGGGGGCGGGTAATGAGCAGTTCTTC

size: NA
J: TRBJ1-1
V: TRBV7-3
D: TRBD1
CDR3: CASSRGQDTEAFF
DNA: TGTGCCAGCAGCAGAGGACAGGACACTGAAGCTTTCTTT

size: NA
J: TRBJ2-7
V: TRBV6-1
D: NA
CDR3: CASSEGGYEQYF
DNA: TGTGCCAGCAGTGAAGGCGGTTACGAGCAGTACTTC

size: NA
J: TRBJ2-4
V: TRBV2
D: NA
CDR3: CASSESITNIQYF
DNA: TGTGCCAGCAGTGAGTCTATAACCAACATTCAGTACTTC

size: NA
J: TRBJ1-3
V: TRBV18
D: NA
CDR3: CASSPQIRVEGNTIYF
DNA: TGTGCCAGCTCACCCCAAATCCGGGTTGAGGGAAACACCATATATTTT

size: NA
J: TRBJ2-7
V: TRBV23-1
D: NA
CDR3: CASSLRRGEYEQYF
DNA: TGCGCCAGCAGTCTACGCAGGGGTGAATACGAGCAGTACTTC

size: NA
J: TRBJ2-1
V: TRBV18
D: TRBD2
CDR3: CASSGGRNEQFF
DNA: TGTGCCAGCAGCGGGGGGCGTAACGAGCAGTTCTTC

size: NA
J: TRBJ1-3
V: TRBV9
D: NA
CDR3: CASSVQGNSGNTIYF
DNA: TGTGCCAGCAGCGTACAGGGGAACTCTGGAAACACCATATATTTT

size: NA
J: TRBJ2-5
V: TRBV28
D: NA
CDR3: CASSGGPAGAQETQYF
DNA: TGTGCCAGCAGTGGGGGGCCGGCGGGAGCTCAGGAGACCCAGTACTTC

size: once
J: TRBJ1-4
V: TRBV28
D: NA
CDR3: CATHRQGNEKLFF
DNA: TGTGCCACTCACCGGCAGGGTAATGAAAAACTGTTTTTT

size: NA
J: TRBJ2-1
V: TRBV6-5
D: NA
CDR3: CASSLPRNNEQFF
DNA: TGTGCCAGCAGTCTTCCCAGAAACAATGAGCAGTTCTTC

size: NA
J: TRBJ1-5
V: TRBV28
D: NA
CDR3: CASSVPGPQGPQHF
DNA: TGTGCCAGCAGTGTACCGGGGCCACAGGGGCCCCAGCATTTT

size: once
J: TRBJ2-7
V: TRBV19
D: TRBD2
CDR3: CASSIGVLAGSYEQYF
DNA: TGTGCCAGTAGTATAGGGGTACTAGCGGGATCCTACGAGCAGTACTTC

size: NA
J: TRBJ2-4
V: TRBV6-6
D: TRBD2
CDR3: CASSPSGVVKNIQYF
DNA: TGTGCCAGCAGTCCTAGCGGGGTTGTCAAAAACATTCAGTACTTC

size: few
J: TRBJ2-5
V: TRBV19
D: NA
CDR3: CASSPQVGGETQYF
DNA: TGTGCCAGTAGCCCCCAAGTGGGAGGAGAGACCCAGTACTTC

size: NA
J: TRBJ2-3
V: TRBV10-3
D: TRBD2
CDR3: CAISDWLAGGTDTQYF
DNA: TGTGCCATCAGTGACTGGCTAGCGGGGGGGACAGATACGCAGTATTTT

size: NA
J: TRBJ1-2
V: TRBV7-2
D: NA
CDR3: CASSLDRNYSYTF
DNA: TGTGCCAGCAGCTTAGACAGGAACTATAGCTACACCTTC

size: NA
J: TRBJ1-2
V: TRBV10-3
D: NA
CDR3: CATQGQNYGYTF
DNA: TGTGCCACCCAAGGACAGAACTATGGCTACACCTTC

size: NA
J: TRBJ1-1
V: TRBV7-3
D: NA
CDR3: CASSRGGQNTEAFF
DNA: TGTGCCAGCAGCCGGGGGGGGCAGAACACTGAAGCTTTCTTT

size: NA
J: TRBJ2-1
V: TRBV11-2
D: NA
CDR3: CASSLDRGGYNEQFF
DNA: TGTGCCAGCAGCTTAGATCGTGGCGGCTACAATGAGCAGTTCTTC

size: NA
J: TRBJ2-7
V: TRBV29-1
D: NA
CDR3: CSVGRDSYEQYF
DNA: TGCAGCGTCGGTCGGGACTCCTACGAGCAGTACTTC

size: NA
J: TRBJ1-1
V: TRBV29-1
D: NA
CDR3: CSVEPGGRREAFF
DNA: TGCAGCGTTGAACCCGGGGGGAGGAGAGAAGCTTTCTTT

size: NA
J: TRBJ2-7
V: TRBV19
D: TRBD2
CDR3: CASSSSGRAYEQYF
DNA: TGTGCCAGTAGTAGTAGCGGGAGGGCCTACGAGCAGTACTTC

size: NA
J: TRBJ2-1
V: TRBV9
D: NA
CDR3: CASSPPSRGGFPGEQFF
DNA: TGTGCCAGCAGCCCGCCGTCGAGGGGGGGGTTCCCCGGTGAGCAGTTCTTC

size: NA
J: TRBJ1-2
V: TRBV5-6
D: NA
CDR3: CASSFLQGTGYGYTF
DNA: TGTGCCAGCAGCTTTCTACAGGGAACTGGATATGGCTACACCTTC

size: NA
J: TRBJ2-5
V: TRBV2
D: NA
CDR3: CASNLGARGRETQYF
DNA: TGTGCCAGCAATCTGGGGGCCAGGGGAAGGGAGACCCAGTACTTC

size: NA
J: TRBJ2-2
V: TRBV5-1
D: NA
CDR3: CASSLGATNTGELFF
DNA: TGCGCCAGCAGCTTGGGCGCGACGAACACCGGGGAGCTGTTTTTT

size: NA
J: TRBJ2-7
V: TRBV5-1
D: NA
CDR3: CASSTGNYEQYF
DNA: TGCGCCAGCAGCACCGGGAACTACGAGCAGTACTTC

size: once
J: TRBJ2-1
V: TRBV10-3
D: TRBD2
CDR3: CAISESVLAGGGHEQFF
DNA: TGTGCCATCAGTGAGTCAGTGCTAGCGGGAGGGGGACATGAGCAGTTCTTC

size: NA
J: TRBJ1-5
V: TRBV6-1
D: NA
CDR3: CASTAPRGGNQPQHF
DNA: TGTGCCAGCACCGCACCGAGAGGGGGAAATCAGCCCCAGCATTTT

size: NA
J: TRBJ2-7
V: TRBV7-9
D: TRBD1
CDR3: CASSLEAGTGVREQYF
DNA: TGTGCCAGCAGCTTAGAGGCCGGGACAGGGGTGCGCGAGCAGTACTTC

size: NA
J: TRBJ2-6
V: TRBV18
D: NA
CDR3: CASSQGTGGANVLTF
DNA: TGTGCCAGCTCACAGGGGACTGGGGGGGCCAACGTCCTGACTTTC

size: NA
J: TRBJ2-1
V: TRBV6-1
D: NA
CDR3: CASSEAQPVGDSEQFF
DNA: TGTGCCAGCAGTGAAGCGCAACCGGTAGGGGATAGTGAGCAGTTCTTC

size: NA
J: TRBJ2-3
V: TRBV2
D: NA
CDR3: CASIPSPVTDTQYF
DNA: TGTGCCAGCATCCCTAGCCCCGTCACAGATACGCAGTATTTT

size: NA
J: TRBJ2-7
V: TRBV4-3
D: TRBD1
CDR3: CASSPGDREGEQYF
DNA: TGCGCCAGCAGCCCGGGGGACAGGGAAGGCGAGCAGTACTTC

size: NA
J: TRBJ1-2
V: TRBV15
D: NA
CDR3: CATSRDQTANYGYTF
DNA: TGTGCCACCAGCAGAGATCAGACAGCTAACTATGGCTACACCTTC